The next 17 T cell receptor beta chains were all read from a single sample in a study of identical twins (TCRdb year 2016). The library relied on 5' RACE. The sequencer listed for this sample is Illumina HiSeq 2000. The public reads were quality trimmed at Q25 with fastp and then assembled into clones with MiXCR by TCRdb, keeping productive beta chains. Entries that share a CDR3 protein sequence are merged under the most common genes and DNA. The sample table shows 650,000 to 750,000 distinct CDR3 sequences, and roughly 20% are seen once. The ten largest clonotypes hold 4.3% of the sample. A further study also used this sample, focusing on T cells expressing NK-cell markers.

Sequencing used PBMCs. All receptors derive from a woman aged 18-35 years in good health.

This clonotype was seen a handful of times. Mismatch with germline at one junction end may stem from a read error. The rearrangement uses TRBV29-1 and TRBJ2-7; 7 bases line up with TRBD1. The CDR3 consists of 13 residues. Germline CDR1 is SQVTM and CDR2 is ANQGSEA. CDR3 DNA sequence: TGCAGCGTCGAAGGGACAGCCCCCTACGAGCAGTACTTC. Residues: CSVEGTAPYEQYF.

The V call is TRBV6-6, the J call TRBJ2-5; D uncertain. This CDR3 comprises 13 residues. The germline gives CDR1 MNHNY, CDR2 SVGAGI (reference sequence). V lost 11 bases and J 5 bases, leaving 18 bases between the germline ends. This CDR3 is CASRSRVAETQYF. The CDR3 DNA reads TGTGCCTCTCGTAGTAGGGTAGCTGAGACCCAGTACTTC.

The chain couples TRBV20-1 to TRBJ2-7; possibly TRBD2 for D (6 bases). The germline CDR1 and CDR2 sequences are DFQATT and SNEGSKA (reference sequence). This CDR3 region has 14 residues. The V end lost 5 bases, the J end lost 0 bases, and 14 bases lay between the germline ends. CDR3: CSALRASDSYEQYF. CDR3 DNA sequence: TGCAGTGCTCTTCGGGCTAGCGACTCCTACGAGCAGTACTTC.

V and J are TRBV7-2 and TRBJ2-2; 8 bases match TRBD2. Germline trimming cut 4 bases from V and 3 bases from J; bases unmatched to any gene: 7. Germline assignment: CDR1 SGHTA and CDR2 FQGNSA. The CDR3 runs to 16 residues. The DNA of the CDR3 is TGTGCCAGCAGCTCGGGACTAGTGGAAGACACCGGGGAGCTGTTTTTT. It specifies CASSSGLVEDTGELFF.

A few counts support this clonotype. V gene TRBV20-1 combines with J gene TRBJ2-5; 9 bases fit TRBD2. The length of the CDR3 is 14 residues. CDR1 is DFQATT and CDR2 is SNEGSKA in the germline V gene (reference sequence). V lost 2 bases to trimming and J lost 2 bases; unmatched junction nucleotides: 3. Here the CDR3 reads CSARRAGGQETQYF. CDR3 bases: TGCAGTGCTAGAAGAGCGGGGGGTCAAGAGACCCAGTACTTC.

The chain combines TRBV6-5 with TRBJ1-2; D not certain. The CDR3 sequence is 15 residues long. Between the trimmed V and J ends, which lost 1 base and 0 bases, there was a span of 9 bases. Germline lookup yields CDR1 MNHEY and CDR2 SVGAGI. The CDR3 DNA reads TGTGCCAGCAGTTACTTGCGGCCCACTAACTATGGCTACACCTTC. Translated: CASSYLRPTNYGYTF.

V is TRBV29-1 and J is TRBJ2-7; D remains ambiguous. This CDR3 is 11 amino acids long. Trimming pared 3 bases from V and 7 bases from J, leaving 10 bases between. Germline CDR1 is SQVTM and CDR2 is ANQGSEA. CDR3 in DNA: TGCAGCGTTGATGTAGGTTCTGAGCAGTACTTC. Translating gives CSVDVGSEQYF.

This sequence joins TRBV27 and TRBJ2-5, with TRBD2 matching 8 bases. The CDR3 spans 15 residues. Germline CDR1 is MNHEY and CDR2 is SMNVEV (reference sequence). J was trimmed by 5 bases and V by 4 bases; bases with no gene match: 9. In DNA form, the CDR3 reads TGTGCCAGCAGTTCCAAGCGGGAGTTTGGTGAGACCCAGTACTTC. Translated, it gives CASSSKREFGETQYF.

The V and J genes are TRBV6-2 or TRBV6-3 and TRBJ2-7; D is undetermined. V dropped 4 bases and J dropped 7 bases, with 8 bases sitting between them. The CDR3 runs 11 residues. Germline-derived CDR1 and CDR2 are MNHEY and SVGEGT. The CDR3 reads CASSSGLEQYF. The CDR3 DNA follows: TGTGCCAGCAGTTCCGGGCTAGAGCAGTACTTC.

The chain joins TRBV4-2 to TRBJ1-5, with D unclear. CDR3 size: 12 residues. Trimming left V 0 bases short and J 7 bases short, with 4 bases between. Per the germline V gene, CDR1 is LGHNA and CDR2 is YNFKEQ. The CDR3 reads CASSQDQQPQHF. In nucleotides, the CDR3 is TGTGCCAGCAGCCAAGATCAGCAGCCCCAGCATTTT.

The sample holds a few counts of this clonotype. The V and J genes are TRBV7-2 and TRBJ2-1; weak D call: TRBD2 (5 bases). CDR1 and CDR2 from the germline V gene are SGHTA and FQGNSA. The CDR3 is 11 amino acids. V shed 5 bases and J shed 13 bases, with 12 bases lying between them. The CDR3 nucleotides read TGTGCCAGCAGCCTTCGGGATTTCCAGTTCTTC. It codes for CASSLRDFQFF.

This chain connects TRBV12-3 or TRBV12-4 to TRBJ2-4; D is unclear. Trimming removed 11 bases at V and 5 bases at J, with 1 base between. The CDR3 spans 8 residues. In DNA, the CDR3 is TGTGCCCAAAACATTCAGTACTTC. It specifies CAQNIQYF.

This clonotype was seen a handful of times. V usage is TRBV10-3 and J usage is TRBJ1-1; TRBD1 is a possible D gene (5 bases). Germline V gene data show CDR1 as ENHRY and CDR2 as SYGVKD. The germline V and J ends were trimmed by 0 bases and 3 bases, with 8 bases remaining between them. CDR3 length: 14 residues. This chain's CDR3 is CAISESGVYTEAFF. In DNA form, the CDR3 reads TGTGCCATCAGTGAGTCAGGGGTGTACACTGAAGCTTTCTTT.

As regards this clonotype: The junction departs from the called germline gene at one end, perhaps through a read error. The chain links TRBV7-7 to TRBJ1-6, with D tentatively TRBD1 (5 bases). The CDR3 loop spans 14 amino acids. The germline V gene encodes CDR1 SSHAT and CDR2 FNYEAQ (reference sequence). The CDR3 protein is CASSGRDKGSPLHF. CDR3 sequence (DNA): TGTGCTAGCAGCGGCAGGGATAAGGGCTCACCCCTCCACTTT. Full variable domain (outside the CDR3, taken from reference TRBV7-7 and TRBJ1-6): GAGVSQSPRYKVTKRGQDVTLRCDPISSHATLYWYQQALGQGPEFLTYFNYEAQPDKSGLPSDRFSAERPEGSISTLTIQRTEQRDSAMYRCASSGRDKGSPLHFGNGTRLTVT.

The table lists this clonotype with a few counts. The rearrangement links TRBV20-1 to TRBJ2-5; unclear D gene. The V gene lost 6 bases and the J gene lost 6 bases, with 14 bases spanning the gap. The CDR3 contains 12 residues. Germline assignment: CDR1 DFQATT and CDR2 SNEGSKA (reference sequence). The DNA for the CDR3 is TGCAGTGCCGGCGAGTTAAGTCAGACCCAGTACTTC. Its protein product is CSAGELSQTQYF.

CDR3 loop: CASSLAENEQFF. The CDR3 DNA is TGTGCCAGCAGCTTAGCGGAGAATGAGCAGTTCTTC. J is TRBJ2-1 and V is TRBV13; D is undetermined. With 1 base removed from V and 7 bases from J, the gap between germline ends came to 5 bases. Germline CDR1 PRHDT, CDR2 FYEKMQ (reference sequence). This CDR3 is 12 amino acids long.

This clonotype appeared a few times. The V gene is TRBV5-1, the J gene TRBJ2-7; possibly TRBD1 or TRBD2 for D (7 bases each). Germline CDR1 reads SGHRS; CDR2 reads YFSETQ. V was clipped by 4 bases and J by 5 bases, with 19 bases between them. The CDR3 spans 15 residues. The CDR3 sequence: CASSLGRGQLNEQYF. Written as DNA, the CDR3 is TGCGCCAGCAGCCTTGGGAGGGGGCAATTGAACGAGCAGTACTTC.